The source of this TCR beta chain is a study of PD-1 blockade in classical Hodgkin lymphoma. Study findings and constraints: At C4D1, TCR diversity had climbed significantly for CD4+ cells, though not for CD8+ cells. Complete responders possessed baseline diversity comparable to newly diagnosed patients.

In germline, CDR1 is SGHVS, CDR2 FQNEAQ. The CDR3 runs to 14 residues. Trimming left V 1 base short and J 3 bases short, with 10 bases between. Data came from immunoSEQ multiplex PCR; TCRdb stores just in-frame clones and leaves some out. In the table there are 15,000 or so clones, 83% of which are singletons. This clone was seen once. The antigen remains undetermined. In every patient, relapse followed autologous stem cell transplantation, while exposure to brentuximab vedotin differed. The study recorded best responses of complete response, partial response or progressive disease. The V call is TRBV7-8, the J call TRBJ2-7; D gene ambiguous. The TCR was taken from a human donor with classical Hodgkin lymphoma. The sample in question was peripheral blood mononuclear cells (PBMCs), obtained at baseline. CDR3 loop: CASSLGHRDYEQYF. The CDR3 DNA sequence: TGTGCCAGCAGCTTAGGGCACAGAGACTACGAGCAGTACTTC.